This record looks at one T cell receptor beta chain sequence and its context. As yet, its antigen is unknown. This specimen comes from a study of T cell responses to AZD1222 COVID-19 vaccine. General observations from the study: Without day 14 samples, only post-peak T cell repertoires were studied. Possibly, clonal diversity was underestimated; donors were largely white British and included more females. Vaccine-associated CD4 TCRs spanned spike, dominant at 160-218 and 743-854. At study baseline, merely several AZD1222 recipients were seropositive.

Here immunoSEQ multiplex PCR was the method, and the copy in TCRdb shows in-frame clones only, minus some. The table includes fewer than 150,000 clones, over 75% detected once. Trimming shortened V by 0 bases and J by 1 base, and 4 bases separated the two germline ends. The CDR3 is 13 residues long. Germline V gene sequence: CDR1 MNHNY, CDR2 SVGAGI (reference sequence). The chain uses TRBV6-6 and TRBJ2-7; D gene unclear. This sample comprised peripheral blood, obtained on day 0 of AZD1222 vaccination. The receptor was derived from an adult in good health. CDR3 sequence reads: CASSYSQSYEQYF. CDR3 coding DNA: TGTGCCAGCAGTTACTCACAGTCCTACGAGCAGTACTTC.